Listed here is a single TCR beta chain. V lost 0 bases and J 0 bases, leaving 10 bases between the germline ends. The germline CDR1 and CDR2 sequences are SGHRS and YFSETQ. This CDR3 is built from 16 residues. This sample is part of a study of blood T cell repertoires in COVID-19. Study overall: Some COVID-19 samples were acute and others convalescent; all came from the United States, Italy and Spain. From T cells, B-cell-depleted T cells, or PBMCs came the material, which was cDNA or gDNA.

Original processing methods: Nucleated cell counts were estimated from reference gene primer amplification. Sequencing was performed with immunoSEQ multiplex PCR; in TCRdb, only in-frame clones are kept and a portion is missing. V and J calls and clone size come straight from that table; D and trimming were deduced from the DNA. Among approximately 360,000 clones listed, around four fifths were seen once. Individuals aged about 18 to 89 years were recruited from about two dozen US areas. This chain links TRBV5-1 with TRBJ1-3; D is perhaps TRBD1 (5 bases). The sample comprised PBMCs or T cells enriched from blood (not recorded which). The clonotype comes from a woman in her forties or fifties who had recovered from COVID-19. This chain's CDR3 is CASSLGTGLSGNTIYF. The CDR3 DNA reads TGCGCCAGCAGCTTGGGAACAGGCCTCTCTGGAAACACCATATATTTT.